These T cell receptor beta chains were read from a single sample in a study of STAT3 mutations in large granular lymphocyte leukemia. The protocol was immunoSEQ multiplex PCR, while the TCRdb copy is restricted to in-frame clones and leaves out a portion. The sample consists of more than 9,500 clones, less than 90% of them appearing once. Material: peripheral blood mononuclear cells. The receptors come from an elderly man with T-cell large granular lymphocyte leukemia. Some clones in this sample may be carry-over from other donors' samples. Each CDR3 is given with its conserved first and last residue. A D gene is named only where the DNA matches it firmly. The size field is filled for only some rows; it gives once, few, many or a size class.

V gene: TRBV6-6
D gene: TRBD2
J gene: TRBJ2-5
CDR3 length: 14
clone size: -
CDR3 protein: CASSFPAAGVTQYF
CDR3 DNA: TGTGCCAGCAGTTTTCCGGCCGCGGGGGTGACCCAGTACTTC

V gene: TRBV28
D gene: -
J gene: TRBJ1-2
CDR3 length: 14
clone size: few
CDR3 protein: CASSFPSEGHGYTF
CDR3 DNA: TGTGCCAGCAGTTTCCCGAGTGAGGGCCATGGCTACACCTTC

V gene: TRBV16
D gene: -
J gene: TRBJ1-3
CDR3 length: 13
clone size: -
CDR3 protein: CASSQVSGNTIYF
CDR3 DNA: TGTGCCAGCAGCCAGGTCTCTGGAAACACCATATATTTT

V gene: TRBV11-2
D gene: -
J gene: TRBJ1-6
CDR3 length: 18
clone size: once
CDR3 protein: CASSLDERGSSYNSPLHF
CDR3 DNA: TGTGCCAGCAGCTTAGACGAGAGAGGGTCCTCCTATAATTCACCCCTCCACTTT

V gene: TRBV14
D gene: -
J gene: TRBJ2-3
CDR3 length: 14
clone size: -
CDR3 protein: CASSQDLGDVTQYF
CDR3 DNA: TGTGCCAGCAGCCAAGATCTAGGAGACGTTACGCAGTATTTT

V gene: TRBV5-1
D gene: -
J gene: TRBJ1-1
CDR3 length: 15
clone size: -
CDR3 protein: CASSWLGQGGTEAFF
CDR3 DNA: TGCGCCAGCAGCTGGCTGGGGCAGGGAGGGACTGAAGCTTTCTTT

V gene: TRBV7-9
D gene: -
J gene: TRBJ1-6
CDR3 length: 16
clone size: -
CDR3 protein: CASSLDRWGLISPLHF
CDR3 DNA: TGTGCCAGCAGCTTAGACCGCTGGGGTCTGATTTCACCCCTCCACTTT

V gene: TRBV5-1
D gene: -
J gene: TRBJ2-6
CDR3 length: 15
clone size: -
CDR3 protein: CASSTEASGANVLTF
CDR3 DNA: TGCGCCAGCAGCACCGAAGCCTCTGGGGCCAACGTCCTGACTTTC

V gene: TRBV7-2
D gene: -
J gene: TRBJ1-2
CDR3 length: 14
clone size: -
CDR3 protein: CASSTSGTVYGYTF
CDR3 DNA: TGTGCCAGCAGCACCTCCGGGACGGTCTATGGCTACACCTTC

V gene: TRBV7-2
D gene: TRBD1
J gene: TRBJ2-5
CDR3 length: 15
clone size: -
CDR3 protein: CASSFDRGWQETQYF
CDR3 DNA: TGTGCCAGCAGCTTTGACAGGGGGTGGCAAGAGACCCAGTACTTC

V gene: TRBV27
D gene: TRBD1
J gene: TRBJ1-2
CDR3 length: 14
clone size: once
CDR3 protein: CASKRTGSNYGYTF
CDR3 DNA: TGTGCCAGCAAAAGGACAGGGAGTAACTATGGCTACACCTTC

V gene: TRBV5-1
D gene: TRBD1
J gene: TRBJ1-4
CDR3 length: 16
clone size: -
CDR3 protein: CASSLFDRGRLEKLFF
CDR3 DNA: TGCGCCAGCAGCTTGTTTGACAGGGGGCGTCTTGAAAAACTGTTTTTT

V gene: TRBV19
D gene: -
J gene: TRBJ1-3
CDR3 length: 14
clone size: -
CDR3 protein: CASNRASSGNTIYF
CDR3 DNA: TGTGCCAGTAATAGGGCTTCCTCTGGAAACACCATATATTTT

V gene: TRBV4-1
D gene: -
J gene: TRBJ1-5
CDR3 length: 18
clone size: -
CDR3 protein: CASSQVGRSGGGNQPQHF
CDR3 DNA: TGCGCCAGCAGCCAAGTGGGACGGAGTGGGGGCGGCAATCAGCCCCAGCATTTT

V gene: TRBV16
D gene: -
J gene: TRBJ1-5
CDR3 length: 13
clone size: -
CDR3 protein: CASSQRSNQPQHF
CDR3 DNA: TGTGCCAGCAGTCAAAGGAGCAATCAGCCCCAGCATTTT

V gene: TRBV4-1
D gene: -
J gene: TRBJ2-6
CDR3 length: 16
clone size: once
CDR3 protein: CASSPIGPSGANVLTF
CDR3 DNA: TGCGCCAGCAGCCCAATAGGACCCTCTGGGGCCAACGTCCTGACTTTC

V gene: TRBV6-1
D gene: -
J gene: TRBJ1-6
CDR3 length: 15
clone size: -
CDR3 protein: CASSPGHPRDSPLHF
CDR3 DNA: TGTGCCAGCAGTCCGGGACACCCTCGGGATTCACCCCTCCACTTT

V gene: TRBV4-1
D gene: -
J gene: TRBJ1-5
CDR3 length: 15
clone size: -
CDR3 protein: CASSQDGWGFQPQHF
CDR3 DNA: TGCGCCAGCAGCCAAGATGGTTGGGGGTTCCAGCCCCAGCATTTT

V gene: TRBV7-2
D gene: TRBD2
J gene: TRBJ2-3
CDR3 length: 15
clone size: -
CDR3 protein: CASSLSAGGTDTQYF
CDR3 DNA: TGTGCCAGCAGCTTATCAGCGGGGGGCACAGATACGCAGTATTTT

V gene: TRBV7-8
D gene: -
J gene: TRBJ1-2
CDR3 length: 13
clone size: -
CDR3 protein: CASSGQMSYGYTF
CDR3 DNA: TGTGCCAGCAGCGGGCAGATGAGCTATGGCTACACCTTC

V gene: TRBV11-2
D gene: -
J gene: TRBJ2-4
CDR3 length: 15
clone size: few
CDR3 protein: CASSLAGGSKNIQYF
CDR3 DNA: TGTGCCAGCAGCTTAGCGGGGGGCAGCAAAAACATTCAGTACTTC